Detailed here is one T cell receptor (beta chain). Between the trimmed V and J ends, which lost 4 bases and 0 bases, there was a span of 4 bases. CDR3 length: 12 amino acids. CDR1 SEHNR and CDR2 FQNEAQ come from the germline V gene (reference sequence). Sequencing used immunoSEQ multiplex PCR; TCRdb keeps in-frame clones, though not all of them. The sample has approximately 33,000 clones, roughly 80% seen once. The data stem from a study of somatic mutations in cytotoxic T cells in rheumatoid arthritis. The sequenced material came from CD8+ T cells sorted from blood. This receptor was identified in a man aged 35-49 years in good health. The V call is TRBV7-9, the J call TRBJ2-7; D gene unclear. The CDR3, as DNA: TGTGCCAGCAGCTCGCACTCCTACGAGCAGTACTTC. This translates into CASSSHSYEQYF.